This passage covers 32 T cell receptor beta chains from one sample sequenced in a study of blood T cell repertoires in COVID-19. The method was immunoSEQ multiplex PCR; TCRdb's version includes in-frame clones alone and lacks a portion of them. The sample lists a few hundred thousand clones; about 91% were seen once. The sample taken for sequencing was peripheral blood. Receptors were obtained from a woman aged 25 to 39 with COVID-19, enrolled during active disease.

The gene calls are TRBV27 and TRBJ2-3, with D perhaps matching TRBD2 (5 bases). Germline-derived CDR1 and CDR2 are MNHEY and SMNVEV (reference sequence). This CDR3 contains 16 residues. Trimming left V 2 bases short and J 2 bases short, with 14 bases between. CDR3 amino acids: CASSLHGGRDTDTQYF. CDR3 DNA sequence: TGTGCCAGCAGTTTACATGGAGGCAGAGACACAGATACGCAGTATTTT.

The chain combines TRBV27 with TRBJ2-2; 8 bases agree with TRBD1. Germline trimming cut 5 bases from V and 4 bases from J; bases unmatched to any gene: 6. Germline V gene sequence: CDR1 MNHEY, CDR2 SMNVEV (reference sequence). The CDR3 is made up of 15 amino acids. The CDR3 DNA is TGTGCCAGCAGTCCCCAAGGACAGGGCACCGGGGAGCTGTTTTTT. Encoded protein: CASSPQGQGTGELFF.

The V gene is TRBV27, the J gene TRBJ2-6; maybe TRBD2 (5 bases). The germline V gene has CDR1 MNHEY and CDR2 SMNVEV (reference sequence). The CDR3 has 14 residues. The ends were cut back, 5 bases at V and 2 bases at J, with 7 bases in the middle. The CDR3 DNA sequence: TGTGCCAGCAGTGGAGCGGCTGGGGCCAACGTCCTGACTTTC. It specifies CASSGAAGANVLTF.

The V call is TRBV11-2, the J call TRBJ1-2, with TRBD1 matching over 9 bases. The trim removed 1 base at V and 8 bases at J, leaving 11 bases unmatched. Germline V gives CDR1 SGHAT, CDR2 FQNNGV. The CDR3 runs 16 residues. CDR3 sequence (DNA): TGTGCCAGCAGCTTAGCGGGACAGGGTCCTCTTGGGGGCTACACCTTC. Translating it yields CASSLAGQGPLGGYTF.

The V gene is TRBV19, the J gene TRBJ1-2; TRBD1 aligns across 8 bases. Germline V gene sequence: CDR1 LNHDA, CDR2 SQIVND (reference sequence). This CDR3 is built from 14 residues. V trimming: 4 bases; J trimming: 8 bases; junction bases outside the gene matches: 9. CDR3 residues: CASSTTGDAFGYTF. The DNA for the CDR3 is TGTGCCAGTAGTACGACAGGGGACGCGTTCGGCTACACCTTC.

This rearrangement joins TRBV27 to TRBJ2-3, with 9 positions matching TRBD1. The V segment lost 3 bases and the J segment 5 bases; nucleotides outside the gene matches: 6. Germline V gives CDR1 MNHEY, CDR2 SMNVEV (reference sequence). This CDR3 region has 15 residues. The CDR3 is CASSFGQGIGDTQYF. In DNA, the CDR3 is TGTGCCAGCAGTTTCGGACAGGGGATTGGAGATACGCAGTATTTT.

The J gene is TRBJ2-7, the V gene TRBV18; tentatively, D is TRBD1 (5 bases). The CDR3 has 15 amino acids. V lost 2 bases and J lost 6, with 17 bases in between. CDR1 and CDR2 (germline): KGHSH, LQKENI. In DNA form, the CDR3 reads TGTGCCAGCTCACCATCGTGGGGCGCTGGTGGCGAGCAGTACTTC. It specifies CASSPSWGAGGEQYF.

The CDR3 region is CSVEGRDRVFTEAFF. In DNA form, the CDR3 reads TGCAGCGTTGAAGGGCGGGACAGGGTATTCACTGAAGCTTTCTTT. V and J are TRBV29-1 and TRBJ1-1, with TRBD1 identical over 9 bases. The CDR3 sequence is 15 residues long. With 1 base clipped from V and 4 bases from J, the junction kept 7 bases outside the gene matches. Looked up from germline, CDR1 is SQVTM and CDR2 is ANQGSEA.

Worth noting for this clone: This specimen includes other DNA sequences encoding the same CDR3. This chain links TRBV18 with TRBJ1-5; no clear D. The V end lost 3 bases, the J end lost 0 bases, and 3 bases lay between the germline ends. Germline V gene sequence: CDR1 KGHSH, CDR2 LQKENI. CDR3 length: 13 residues. The chain's CDR3 is CASSPGSNQPQHF. The CDR3 nucleotides are TGTGCCAGCTCACCCGGTAGCAATCAGCCCCAGCATTTT.

The rearrangement links TRBV12-2 to TRBJ2-7; the table gives TRBD1 as D, unverified against the DNA. TRBV12-2 is described as a pseudogene. This CDR3 is built from 12 residues. This CDR3 reads CASRLEGYEQYV. The CDR3 nucleotides read TGTGCAAGTCGCTTAGAGGGGTACGAGCAGTACGTC.

The rearrangement joins TRBV7-2 to TRBJ2-7; 10 bases match TRBD2. CDR1 SGHTA and CDR2 FQGNSA come from the germline V gene. The CDR3 loop spans 13 amino acids. V trimming: 4 bases; J trimming: 5 bases; junction bases outside the gene matches: 2. CDR3: CASSSTSGDEQYF. DNA for the CDR3: TGTGCCAGCAGCTCAACTAGCGGGGACGAGCAGTACTTC.

This chain links TRBV6-2 or TRBV6-3 with TRBJ2-1; 11 bases fit TRBD2. Per germline, CDR1 MNHEY and CDR2 SVGEGT. This CDR3 contains 16 residues. Trimming took 5 bases from V and 4 from J; bases not matched to a gene: 7. CDR3 residues: CASSRSGTSGYNEQFF. CDR3 DNA: TGTGCCAGCAGTCGCTCCGGGACTAGCGGATACAATGAGCAGTTCTTC.

J is TRBJ1-2 and V is TRBV3-1 (or the pseudogene TRBV3-2), with 7 bases that match TRBD1. Germline V gives CDR1 LGHDT, CDR2 YNNKEL (reference sequence). The CDR3 is 14 amino acids. The trim removed 0 bases at V and 4 bases at J, leaving 2 bases unmatched. The CDR3 DNA sequence: TGTGCCAGCAGCCAAGATTGGGACAGCTATGGCTACACCTTC. Translation: CASSQDWDSYGYTF.

The J gene is TRBJ2-1, the V gene TRBV10-3, with D maybe TRBD1 (6 bases). The CDR3 is 15 amino acids. The V gene lost 0 bases and the J gene lost 8 bases, with 14 bases spanning the gap. Germline CDR1 and CDR2: ENHRY and SYGVKD. CDR3 in amino acids: CAISESRVSGDEQFF. In DNA form, the CDR3 reads TGTGCCATCAGTGAGTCCAGGGTATCAGGGGATGAGCAGTTCTTC.

V gene TRBV7-9 combines with J gene TRBJ2-3; 8 bases align to TRBD2. This CDR3 is built from 15 residues. Germline CDR1 SEHNR, CDR2 FQNEAQ (reference sequence). V lost 5 bases and J lost 3; bases outside the gene matches: 7. CDR3 in amino acids: CASSVGAGETDTQYF. CDR3 nucleotide sequence: TGTGCCAGCAGCGTTGGAGCGGGAGAGACAGATACGCAGTATTTT. The full variable domain, its missing parts supplied by reference TRBV7-9 and TRBJ2-3, is DTGVSQNPRHKITKRGQNVTFRCDPISEHNRLYWYRQTLGQGPEFLTYFQNEAQLEKSRLLSDRFSAERPKGSFSTLEIQRTEQGDSAMYLCASSVGAGETDTQYFGPGTRLTVL.

The chain combines TRBV3-1 (or the pseudogene TRBV3-2) with TRBJ1-5, with D perhaps TRBD1 (6 bases). In germline, CDR1 is LGHDT, CDR2 YNNKEL (reference sequence). The ends were cut back, 0 bases at V and 1 base at J, with 7 bases in the middle. CDR3 length: 15 amino acids. CDR3: CASSQDGQSNQPQHF. CDR3 bases: TGTGCCAGCAGCCAAGATGGACAGAGCAATCAGCCCCAGCATTTT.

This clone was counted a single time. This chain links TRBV4-2 with TRBJ1-1; 12 nucleotides line up with TRBD1. V shed 0 bases and J 5 bases; nucleotides not matched to a gene: 4. Per the germline V gene, CDR1 is LGHNA and CDR2 is YNFKEQ. The CDR3 runs 16 residues. The CDR3 sequence is CASSQEPGQGATEAFF. CDR3 DNA: TGTGCCAGCAGCCAAGAACCGGGACAGGGGGCTACTGAAGCTTTCTTT.

CDR3: CASSVEGTGPGNTIYF. CDR3 nucleotides: TGTGCCAGCAGCGTAGAGGGGACAGGGCCCGGAAACACCATATATTTT. The chain is built from TRBV9 and TRBJ1-3; 9 bases align to TRBD1. V dropped 0 bases and J dropped 4; count of bases not matched to a gene: 5. The CDR3 has 16 amino acids. CDR1 SGDLS and CDR2 YYNGEE come from the germline V gene.

This chain joins TRBV11-3 and TRBJ1-1, with a tentative D call TRBD1 (5 bases). The CDR3 length is 14 residues. Germline V CDR1 and CDR2: SGHNT, YENEEA. The V and J ends lost 1 base and 4 bases respectively, with 10 bases between them. The CDR3 loop reads CASSLAREATEAFF. CDR3 DNA sequence: TGTGCCAGCAGCTTAGCCAGGGAAGCCACTGAAGCTTTCTTT. Variable domain in full (rest from reference TRBV11-3 and TRBJ1-1): EAGVVQSPRYKIIEKKQPVAFWCNPISGHNTLYWYLQNLGQGPELLIRYENEEAVDDSQLPKDRFSAERLKGVDSTLKIQPAELGDSAVYLCASSLAREATEAFFGQGTRLTVV.

J is TRBJ2-2 and V is TRBV6-2 or TRBV6-3; TRBD1 might be the D (5 bases). V gave up 4 bases and J gave up 5 bases, with 20 bases separating them. The CDR3 has 17 amino acids. Per the germline V gene, CDR1 is MNHEY and CDR2 is SVGEGT. In DNA, the CDR3 is TGTGCCAGCAGTTCCCACCGGACAAGAAGAACGACCGGGGAGCTGTTTTTT. Encoded protein: CASSSHRTRRTTGELFF.

V usage is TRBV4-1 and J usage is TRBJ2-3; TRBD2 matches at 11 bases. Per the germline V gene, CDR1 is MGHRA and CDR2 is YSYEKL. The CDR3 contains 16 residues. J lost 4 bases, V lost 3 bases, and 6 bases had no gene match. In DNA form, the CDR3 reads TGCGCCAGCAGCCACCCTTCTAGCGGGGGGCCAGATACGCAGTATTTT. Residues: CASSHPSSGGPDTQYF.

The chain is built from TRBV6-2 or TRBV6-3 and TRBJ1-5; 7 bases align to TRBD1. Trimming cost V 2 bases and J 4 bases; bases outside gene matches: 11. CDR3 length: 17 residues. Germline values: CDR1 MNHEY, CDR2 SVGEGT. For the CDR3, the DNA is TGTGCCAGCAGTTACAGACGTCGGGACAGCACAAATCAGCCCCAGCATTTT. Its translation: CASSYRRRDSTNQPQHF.

J is TRBJ2-7 and V is TRBV5-5; 10 nucleotides align to TRBD1. The CDR3 runs 14 residues. The junction had 6 bases not matched to a gene; V was cut back by 2 bases and J by 7 bases. Germline V lookup: CDR1 SGHKS, CDR2 YYEKEE (reference sequence). CDR3 sequence: CASSFGTGAEEQYF. CDR3 coding DNA: TGTGCCAGCAGCTTCGGGACAGGGGCTGAAGAGCAGTACTTC. Drawing the rest from reference TRBV5-5 and TRBJ2-7, the complete variable domain is DAGVTQSPTHLIKTRGQQVTLRCSPISGHKSVSWYQQVLGQGPQFIFQYYEKEERGRGNFPDRFSARQFPNYSSELNVNALLLGDSALYLCASSFGTGAEEQYFGPGTRLTVT.

This chain links TRBV28 with TRBJ1-1; 9 bases match TRBD1. With V trimmed by 4 bases and J by 4 bases, 10 bases remained unmatched. This CDR3 region has 16 residues. Germline V gene data show CDR1 as MDHEN and CDR2 as SYDVKM. DNA for the CDR3: TGTGCCAGCAGTTCGCCGGGACAGGGATTGGGCACTGAAGCTTTCTTT. Amino acids: CASSSPGQGLGTEAFF. The full variable domain, completed using reference TRBV28 and TRBJ1-1, is DVKVTQSSRYLVKRTGEKVFLECVQDMDHENMFWYRQDPGLGLRLIYFSYDVKMKEKGDIPEGYSVSREKKERFSLILESASTNQTSMYLCASSSPGQGLGTEAFFGQGTRLTVV.

This clone was found once. The rearrangement joins TRBV12-5 to TRBJ1-1; the match to TRBD1 covers 8 bases. The CDR3 extends over 15 amino acids. Germline V gives CDR1 LGHNT, CDR2 FRNRAP. Germline trimming cut 1 base from V and 4 bases from J; bases unmatched to any gene: 5. The CDR3 loop reads CASGLGLDRVTEAFF. In nucleotides, the CDR3 is TGTGCTAGTGGTTTGGGATTGGACAGGGTCACTGAAGCTTTCTTT.

The gene calls are TRBV6-5 and TRBJ1-6; 8 positions agree with TRBD1. J gave up 9 bases and V 6 bases, and 7 bases lay outside the gene matches. This CDR3 is 14 amino acids long. CDR1 is MNHEY, CDR2 SVGAGI, per germline. The CDR3 DNA sequence: TGTGCCAGCAGGACCGGACAGGGAGGTTCACCCCTCCACTTT. Protein: CASRTGQGGSPLHF.

The chain recombines TRBV11-3 with TRBJ1-1, with 8 bases identical to TRBD1. CDR3 length equals 13 residues. The V gene's germline CDR1 is SGHNT and CDR2 YENEEA. Trimming cost V 5 bases and J 4 bases; bases outside gene matches: 3. The DNA for the CDR3 is TGTGCCAGCAGCCGACAGGGGTCCACTGAAGCTTTCTTT. It yields the protein CASSRQGSTEAFF.

The chain has TRBV5-5 and TRBJ1-2; TRBD1 aligns across 11 bases. Trimming took 4 bases from V and 6 from J; bases not matched to a gene: 5. The CDR3 runs 14 residues. CDR1 and CDR2 from the germline V gene are SGHKS and YYEKEE (reference sequence). The CDR3 reads CASSDGTGGNGYTF. Here the CDR3 DNA reads TGTGCCAGCAGCGACGGGACAGGGGGGAATGGCTACACCTTC.

The genes are TRBV7-8 and TRBJ2-7; D might be TRBD2 (6 bases). The CDR3 is 13 residues long. Germline V gives CDR1 SGHVS, CDR2 FQNEAQ. The germline V and J ends were trimmed by 3 bases and 5 bases, with 11 bases remaining between them. Written as DNA, the CDR3 is TGTGCCAGCAGCTTTGGGAGGTGGAACGAGCAGTACGTC. It codes for CASSFGRWNEQYV.

This chain uses TRBV3-1 (or the pseudogene TRBV3-2) with TRBJ2-1; D is possibly TRBD1 (5 bases). Trimming stripped 0 bases from V and 12 bases from J, with 15 bases between. This CDR3 region has 14 residues. Per the germline V gene, CDR1 is LGHDT and CDR2 is YNNKEL (reference sequence). CDR3 in amino acids: CASSQEAGIRWQFF. The CDR3 DNA reads as TGTGCCAGCAGCCAAGAGGCAGGGATCAGGTGGCAGTTCTTC.

Here the CDR3 reads CASSLQESYEQYF. The CDR3 coding sequence is TGTGCCAGCAGCCTACAGGAGTCCTACGAGCAGTACTTC. The rearrangement links TRBV12-3 or TRBV12-4 to TRBJ2-7; D possibly corresponds to TRBD1 (5 bases). CDR3 length equals 13 residues. Trimming stripped 6 bases from V and 1 base from J, with 10 bases between.

The rearrangement joins TRBV5-1 to TRBJ2-2; 10 bases map to TRBD1. The germline V gene encodes CDR1 SGHRS and CDR2 YFSETQ. V gave up 4 bases and J gave up 7 bases; unmatched junction bases: 16. The CDR3 covers 18 residues. CDR3 DNA: TGCGCCAGCAGCCCCGAAGCCCCTCGACAGGGGGCTCACGGGGAGCTGTTTTTT. Amino acids: CASSPEAPRQGAHGELFF. Using reference TRBV5-1 and TRBJ2-2 for the parts outside the CDR3, the full variable domain is KAGVTQTPRYLIKTRGQQVTLSCSPISGHRSVSWYQQTPGQGLQFLFEYFSETQRNKGNFPGRFSGRQFSNSRSEMNVSTLELGDSALYLCASSPEAPRQGAHGELFFGEGSRLTVL.